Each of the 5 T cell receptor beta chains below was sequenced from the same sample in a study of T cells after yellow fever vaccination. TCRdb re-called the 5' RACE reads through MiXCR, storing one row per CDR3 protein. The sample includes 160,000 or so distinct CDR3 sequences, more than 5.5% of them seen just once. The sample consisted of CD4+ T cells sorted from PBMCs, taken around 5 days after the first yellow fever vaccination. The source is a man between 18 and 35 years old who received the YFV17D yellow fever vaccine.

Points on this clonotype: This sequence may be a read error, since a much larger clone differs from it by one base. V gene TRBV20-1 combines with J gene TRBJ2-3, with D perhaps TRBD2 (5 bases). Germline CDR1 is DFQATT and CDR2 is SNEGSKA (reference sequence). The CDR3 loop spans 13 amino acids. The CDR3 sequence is CSTRVANTDTQYF. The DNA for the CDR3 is TGCAGTACTAGAGTGGCGAACACAGATACGCAGTATTTT.

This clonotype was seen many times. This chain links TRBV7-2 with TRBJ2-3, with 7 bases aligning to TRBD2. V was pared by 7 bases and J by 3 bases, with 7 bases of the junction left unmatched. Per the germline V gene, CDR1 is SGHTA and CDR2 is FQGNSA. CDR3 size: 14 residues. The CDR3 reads CASIRTSSTDTQYF. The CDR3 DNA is TGTGCCAGCATCAGGACTAGTTCTACAGATACGCAGTATTTT.

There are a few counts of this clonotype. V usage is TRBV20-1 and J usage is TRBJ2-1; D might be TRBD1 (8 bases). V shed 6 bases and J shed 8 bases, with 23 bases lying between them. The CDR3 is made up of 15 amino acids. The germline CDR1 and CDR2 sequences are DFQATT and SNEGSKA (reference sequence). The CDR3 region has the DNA TGCAGTGCAGACGGAGGACAGGGTCGGGGGGATGAGCAGTTCTTC. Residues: CSADGGQGRGDEQFF.

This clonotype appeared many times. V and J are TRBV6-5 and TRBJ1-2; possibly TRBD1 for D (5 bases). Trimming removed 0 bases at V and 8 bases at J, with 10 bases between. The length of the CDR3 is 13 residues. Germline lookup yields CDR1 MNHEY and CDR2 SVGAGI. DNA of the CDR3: TGTGCCAGCAGTTACTCTCGGGGGATAGGCTACACCTTC. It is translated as CASSYSRGIGYTF.

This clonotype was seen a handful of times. The CDR3 loop reads CASSLAPTSGGANEQYF. The CDR3 nucleotides are TGCGCCAGCAGCTTGGCCCCGACTAGCGGGGGGGCCAACGAGCAGTACTTC. The chain links TRBV5-1 to TRBJ2-7; 14 positions match TRBD2. Unmatched junction bases numbered 7, after V lost 0 bases and J lost 5 bases. The CDR3 length is 17 residues. Germline V gives CDR1 SGHRS, CDR2 YFSETQ.